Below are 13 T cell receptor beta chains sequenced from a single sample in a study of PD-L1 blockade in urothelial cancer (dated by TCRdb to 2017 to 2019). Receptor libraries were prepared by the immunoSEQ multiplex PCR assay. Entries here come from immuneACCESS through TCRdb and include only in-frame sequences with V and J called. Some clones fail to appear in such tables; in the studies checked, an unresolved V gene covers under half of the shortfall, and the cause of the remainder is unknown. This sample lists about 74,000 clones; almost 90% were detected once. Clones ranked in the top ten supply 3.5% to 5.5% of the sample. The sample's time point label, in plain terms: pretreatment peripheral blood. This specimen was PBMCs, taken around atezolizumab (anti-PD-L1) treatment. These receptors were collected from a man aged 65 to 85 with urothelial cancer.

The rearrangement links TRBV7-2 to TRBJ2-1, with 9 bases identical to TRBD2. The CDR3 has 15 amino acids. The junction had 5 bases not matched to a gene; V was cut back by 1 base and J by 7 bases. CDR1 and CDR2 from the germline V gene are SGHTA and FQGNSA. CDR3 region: CASSLVAGGPNEQFF. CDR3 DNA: TGTGCCAGCAGCTTAGTGGCGGGAGGGCCAAATGAGCAGTTCTTC.

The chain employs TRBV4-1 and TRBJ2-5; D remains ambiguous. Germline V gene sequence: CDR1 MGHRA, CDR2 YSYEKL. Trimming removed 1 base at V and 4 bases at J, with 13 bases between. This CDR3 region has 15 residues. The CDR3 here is CASSQVASYLETQYF. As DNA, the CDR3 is TGCGCCAGCAGCCAAGTAGCCAGCTACTTAGAGACCCAGTACTTC.

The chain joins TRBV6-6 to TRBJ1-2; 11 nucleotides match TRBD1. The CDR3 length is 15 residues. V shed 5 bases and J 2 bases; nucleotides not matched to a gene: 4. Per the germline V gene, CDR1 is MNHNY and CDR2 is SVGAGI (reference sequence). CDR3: CASSPGTGGNYGYTF. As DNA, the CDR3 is TGTGCCAGCAGTCCCGGGACAGGGGGAAACTATGGCTACACCTTC.

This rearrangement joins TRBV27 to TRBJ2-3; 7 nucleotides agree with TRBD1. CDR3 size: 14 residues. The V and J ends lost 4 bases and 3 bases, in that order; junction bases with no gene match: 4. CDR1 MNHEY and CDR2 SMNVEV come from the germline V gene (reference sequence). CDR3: CASSSGTATDTQYF. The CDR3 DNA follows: TGTGCCAGCAGTTCCGGGACAGCGACAGATACGCAGTATTTT.

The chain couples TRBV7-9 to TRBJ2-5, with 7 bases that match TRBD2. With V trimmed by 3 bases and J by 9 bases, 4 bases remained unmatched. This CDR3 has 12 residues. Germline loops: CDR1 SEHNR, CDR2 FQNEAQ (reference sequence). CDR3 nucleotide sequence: TGTGCCAGCAGCTTGGGGGGAGGGGCCCAGTACTTC. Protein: CASSLGGGAQYF.

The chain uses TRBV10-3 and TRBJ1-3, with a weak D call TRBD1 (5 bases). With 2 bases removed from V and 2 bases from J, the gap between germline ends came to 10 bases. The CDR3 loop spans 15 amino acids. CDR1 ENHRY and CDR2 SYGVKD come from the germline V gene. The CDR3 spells CAISERGITGNTIYF. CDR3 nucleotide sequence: TGTGCCATCAGTGAGCGGGGGATCACTGGAAACACCATATATTTT.

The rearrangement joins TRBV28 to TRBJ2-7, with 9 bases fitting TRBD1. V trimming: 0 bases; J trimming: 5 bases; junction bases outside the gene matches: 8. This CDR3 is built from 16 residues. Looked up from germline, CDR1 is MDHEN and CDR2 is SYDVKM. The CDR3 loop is CASSLWSTGGGDEQYF. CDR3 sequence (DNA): TGTGCCAGCAGTTTATGGTCGACAGGGGGAGGCGACGAGCAGTACTTC.

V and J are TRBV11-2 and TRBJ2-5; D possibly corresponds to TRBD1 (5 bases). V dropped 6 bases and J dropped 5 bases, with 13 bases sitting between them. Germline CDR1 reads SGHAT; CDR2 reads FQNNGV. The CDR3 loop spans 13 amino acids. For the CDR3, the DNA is TGTGCCAGCAGGGACCAGGGTCGGGAGACCCAGTACTTC. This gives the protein CASRDQGRETQYF.

The DNA of the CDR3 is TGTGCCAGCAGCCATTTACCGTACAGGCCTAGCACAGATACGCAGTATTTT. Protein product: CASSHLPYRPSTDTQYF. The chain is built from TRBV7-8 and TRBJ2-3, with D perhaps matching TRBD1 (5 bases). V was pared by 5 bases and J by 0 bases, with 18 bases between. CDR1 and CDR2 from the germline V gene are SGHVS and FQNEAQ. The CDR3 runs to 17 residues. The full variable domain, its missing parts supplied by reference TRBV7-8 and TRBJ2-3, is GAGVSQSPRYKVAKRGQDVALRCDPISGHVSLFWYQQALGQGPEFLTYFQNEAQLDKSGLPSDRFFAERPEGSVSTLKIQRTQQEDSAVYLCASSHLPYRPSTDTQYFGPGTRLTVL.

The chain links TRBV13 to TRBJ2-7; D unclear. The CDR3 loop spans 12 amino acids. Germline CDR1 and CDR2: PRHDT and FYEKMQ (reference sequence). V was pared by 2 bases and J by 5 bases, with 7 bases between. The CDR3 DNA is TGTGCCAGCAGCTTAAGGCAGGACGAGCAGTACTTC. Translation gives CASSLRQDEQYF.

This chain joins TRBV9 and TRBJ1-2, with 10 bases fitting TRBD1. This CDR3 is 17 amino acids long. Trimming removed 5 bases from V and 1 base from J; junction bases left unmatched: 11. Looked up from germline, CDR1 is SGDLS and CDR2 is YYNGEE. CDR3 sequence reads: CASSITGTGAFNYGYTF. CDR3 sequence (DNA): TGTGCCAGCAGTATTACCGGGACAGGGGCTTTTAACTATGGCTACACCTTC.

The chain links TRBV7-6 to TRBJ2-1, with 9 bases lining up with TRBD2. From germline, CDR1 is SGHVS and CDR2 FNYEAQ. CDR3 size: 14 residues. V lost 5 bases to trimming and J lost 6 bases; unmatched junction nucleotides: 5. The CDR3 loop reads CASSPTSGPNEQFF. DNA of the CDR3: TGTGCCAGCAGCCCCACTAGCGGGCCCAATGAGCAGTTCTTC.

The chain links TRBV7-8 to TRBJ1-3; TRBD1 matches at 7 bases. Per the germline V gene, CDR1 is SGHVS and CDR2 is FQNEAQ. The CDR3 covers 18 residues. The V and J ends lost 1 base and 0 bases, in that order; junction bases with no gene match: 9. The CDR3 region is CASSLGSRGAGSGNTIYF. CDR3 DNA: TGTGCCAGCAGCTTAGGGAGCAGGGGGGCCGGCTCTGGAAACACCATATATTTT.